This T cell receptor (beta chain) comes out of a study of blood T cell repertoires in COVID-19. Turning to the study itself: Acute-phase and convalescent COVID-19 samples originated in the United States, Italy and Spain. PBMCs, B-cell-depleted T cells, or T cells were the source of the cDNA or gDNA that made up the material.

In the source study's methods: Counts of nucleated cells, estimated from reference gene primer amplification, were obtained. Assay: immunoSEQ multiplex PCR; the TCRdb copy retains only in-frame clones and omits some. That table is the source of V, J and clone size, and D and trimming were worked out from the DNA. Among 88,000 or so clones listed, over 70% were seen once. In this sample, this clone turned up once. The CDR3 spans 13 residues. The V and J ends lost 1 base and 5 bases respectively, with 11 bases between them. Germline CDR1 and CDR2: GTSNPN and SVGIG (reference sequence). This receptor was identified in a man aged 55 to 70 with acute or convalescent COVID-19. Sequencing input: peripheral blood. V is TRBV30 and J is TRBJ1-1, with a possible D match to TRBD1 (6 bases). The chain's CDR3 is CAWSAGGLTEAFF. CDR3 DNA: TGTGCCTGGAGTGCCGGGGGGCTTACTGAAGCTTTCTTT.